The 15 T cell receptor beta chains reported below all come from one sample, sequenced in a study of cytomegalovirus exposure and HLA in healthy donors. 60 Vbeta and 13 Jbeta primers were used in PCR. The method was immunoSEQ multiplex PCR; TCRdb's version includes in-frame clones alone and lacks a portion of them. The sample shows more than 100,000 clones, 55% to 75% of them seen only once. The sequenced sample consisted of PBMCs. Every receptor here comes from a man aged 50 or older in good health and CMV-seropositive.

This clone was counted a few times. V gene TRBV6-1 combines with J gene TRBJ1-2; TRBD1 is a possible D gene (6 bases). The CDR3 is 15 amino acids. Germline loops: CDR1 MNHNS, CDR2 SASEGT. Trimming removed 4 bases from V and 2 bases from J, with 14 bases in between. The CDR3 DNA reads as TGTGCCAGCAGTGTTAGGGGGGGGTTGAACTATGGCTACACCTTC. It codes for CASSVRGGLNYGYTF.

The J gene is TRBJ2-7, the V gene TRBV19; possibly TRBD2 for D (6 bases). Deletions cut 8 bases from V and 5 bases from J, with 13 bases between. The CDR3 spans 12 residues. From germline, CDR1 is LNHDA and CDR2 SQIVND (reference sequence). CDR3 loop: CASRDLANEQYF. The CDR3 region has the DNA TGTGCCAGTCGGGACTTAGCGAACGAGCAGTACTTC.

The V call is TRBV19, the J call TRBJ2-7; TRBD2 aligns across 8 bases. Per the germline V gene, CDR1 is LNHDA and CDR2 is SQIVND (reference sequence). The CDR3 is 14 amino acids. The V and J ends lost 3 bases and 2 bases, in that order; junction bases with no gene match: 3. The CDR3 reads CASSIRGGTYEQYF. In DNA form, the CDR3 reads TGTGCCAGTAGTATCCGGGGGGGTACCTACGAGCAGTACTTC.

This clone was observed a handful of times. The rearrangement uses TRBV19 and TRBJ1-5; unclear D gene. The CDR3 covers 13 residues. Deletions cut 4 bases from V and 2 bases from J, with 6 bases between. CDR1 is LNHDA, CDR2 SQIVND, per germline (reference sequence). For the CDR3, the DNA is TGTGCCAGTAGTAGCGTCGGCAATCAGCCCCAGCATTTT. Its protein product is CASSSVGNQPQHF.

This rearrangement joins TRBV7-2 to TRBJ1-2; D possibly corresponds to TRBD1 (5 bases). The V end lost 3 bases, the J end lost 1 base, and 9 bases lay between the germline ends. CDR1 SGHTA and CDR2 FQGNSA come from the germline V gene. This CDR3 has 14 amino acids. CDR3 nucleotides: TGTGCCAGCAGCTTGAAAGGGGTTAACTATGGCTACACCTTC. Its translation: CASSLKGVNYGYTF.

V and J are TRBV5-6 and TRBJ1-2; a weak D match, TRBD1 (5 bases). V lost 3 bases to trimming and J lost 5 bases, with 5 bases between them. The CDR3 has 11 residues. CDR1 is SGHDT, CDR2 YYEEEE, per germline. The CDR3 protein is CASSSGYGYTF. The DNA for the CDR3 is TGTGCCAGCAGCTCAGGGTATGGCTACACCTTC.

V and J are TRBV27 and TRBJ2-5; 11 bases fit TRBD1. The junction had 7 bases not matched to a gene; V was cut back by 5 bases and J by 5 bases. The CDR3 covers 15 residues. Germline V gene data show CDR1 as MNHEY and CDR2 as SMNVEV (reference sequence). CDR3 nucleotide sequence: TGTGCCAGCAGTACGGGACAGGGGGTGAGTGAGACCCAGTACTTC. This codes for CASSTGQGVSETQYF.

J is TRBJ2-1 and V is TRBV27; D might be TRBD2 (5 bases). The V and J ends lost 3 bases and 16 bases respectively, with 19 bases between them. Germline lookup yields CDR1 MNHEY and CDR2 SMNVEV (reference sequence). CDR3 length equals 13 residues. CDR3 in DNA: TGTGCCAGCAGTTTGAGTTTTCGAGGGAGTCGCTTCTTC. It encodes CASSLSFRGSRFF.

V and J are TRBV7-8 and TRBJ2-5; 7 nucleotides agree with TRBD1. The CDR3 covers 15 residues. Trimming took 5 bases from V and 1 from J; bases not matched to a gene: 7. Germline assignment: CDR1 SGHVS and CDR2 FQNEAQ. The CDR3 here is CASSLGDRVQETQYF. Here the CDR3 DNA reads TGTGCCAGCAGCCTAGGAGACAGGGTCCAAGAGACCCAGTACTTC.

The rearrangement joins TRBV25-1 to TRBJ2-5; a possible D gene is TRBD1 (6 bases). The CDR3 is made up of 14 amino acids. Trimming pared 1 base from V and 3 bases from J, leaving 9 bases between. Germline assignment: CDR1 MGHDK and CDR2 SYGVNS. The CDR3 reads CASSEWKGEETQYF. In DNA form, the CDR3 reads TGTGCCAGCAGTGAATGGAAGGGGGAAGAGACCCAGTACTTC. Full variable domain (missing parts from reference TRBV25-1 and TRBJ2-5): EADIYQTPRYLVIGTGKKITLECSQTMGHDKMYWYQQDPGMELHLIHYSYGVNSTEKGDLSSESTVSRIRTEHFPLTLESARPSHTSQYLCASSEWKGEETQYFGPGTRLLVL.

The chain employs TRBV18 and TRBJ2-7; weak D call: TRBD1 (6 bases). CDR3 size: 15 residues. The V and J ends lost 3 bases and 3 bases respectively, with 15 bases between them. The V gene's germline CDR1 is KGHSH and CDR2 LQKENI. CDR3 residues: CASSPPRGVVYEQYF. The CDR3 coding sequence is TGTGCCAGCTCACCCCCCAGGGGTGTCGTCTACGAGCAGTACTTC.

The chain couples TRBV4-3 to TRBJ2-2; D is ambiguous. The CDR3 sequence is 14 residues long. V shed 0 bases and J shed 1 base, with 3 bases lying between them. Germline CDR1 LGHNA, CDR2 YSLEER. CDR3 protein: CASSQDLNTGELFF. CDR3 in DNA: TGCGCCAGCAGCCAAGACCTGAACACCGGGGAGCTGTTTTTT.

The V call is TRBV9, the J call TRBJ2-3, with D perhaps matching TRBD2 (5 bases). Trimming cost V 0 bases and J 2 bases, with 10 bases left between them. This CDR3 comprises 15 residues. Per the germline V gene, CDR1 is SGDLS and CDR2 is YYNGEE. The CDR3 DNA reads TGTGCCAGCAGCGTAGGCGAGGGAGTCACAGATACGCAGTATTTT. Residues: CASSVGEGVTDTQYF.

This chain links TRBV27 with TRBJ1-1; no firm D call. The CDR3 is 14 amino acids. Germline lookup yields CDR1 MNHEY and CDR2 SMNVEV (reference sequence). The V gene lost 4 bases and the J gene lost 1 base, with 10 bases spanning the gap. The CDR3 DNA reads TGTGCCAGCAGTTCCCCAGCAGGGAACACTGAAGCTTTCTTT. It encodes CASSSPAGNTEAFF.

The sample holds a few counts of this clone. The rearrangement uses TRBV5-6 and TRBJ1-1, with D hard to call. The CDR3 spans 15 residues. Trimming shortened V by 5 bases and J by 0 bases, and 14 bases separated the two germline ends. Germline values: CDR1 SGHDT, CDR2 YYEEEE. The CDR3, as DNA: TGTGCCAGCAGAAGAGTCGACAAATTGAACACTGAAGCTTTCTTT. Its protein is CASRRVDKLNTEAFF.